This note documents a single T cell receptor beta chain sequence. Germline loops: CDR1 MNHEY, CDR2 SVGAGI. V lost 2 bases, J lost 2 bases, and 11 bases stayed unmatched. This CDR3 region has 17 residues. This specimen comes from a study of early T cells in non-severe SARS-CoV-2 infection. The wider study: Sequencing of unsorted whole blood was done on bulk RNA, leaving chains unpaired.

TCRdb used MiXCR to reprocess the 5' RACE reads, holding one entry per CDR3 protein. The sample contains 99,000 or so distinct CDR3 sequences, around 17% of which appear only once. Specimen: whole blood. The TCR originated in an adult who was a healthcare worker with PCR-confirmed SARS-CoV-2 infection or an uninfected control (not recorded which). The V and J genes are TRBV6-5 and TRBJ2-5; 7 bases are a match to TRBD1. Here the CDR3 DNA reads TGTGCCAGCAGTTACGGCCAGGGGGTAGGGTCACAAGAGACCCAGTACTTC. It encodes CASSYGQGVGSQETQYF.